This T cell receptor beta chain was retrieved from a study of control samples from healthy donors and cancer patients. The CDR3 contains 15 residues. Per the germline V gene, CDR1 is GTSNPN and CDR2 is SVGIG (reference sequence). The V and J ends lost 2 bases and 4 bases respectively, with 12 bases between them. Data came from immunoSEQ multiplex PCR; TCRdb stores just in-frame clones and leaves some out. The table has about 120,000 clones, approximately 89% seen once. The source material was blood. This clonotype was obtained from a man aged 40-55 years in good health. This sequence joins TRBV30 and TRBJ1-6, with D unresolved. The CDR3 DNA reads as TGTGCCTGGAGTTTAGAACTTACATATAATTCACCCCTCCACTTT. Residues: CAWSLELTYNSPLHF.